Sequencing of this T cell receptor beta chain was carried out in a study of Ad26.COV2.S vaccination and SARS-CoV-2 variants. Treatment noted: around 19 received Ad26.COV2.S at low or high dose, single or two shots; 5 received placebo; per-sample allocation not given. Vaccine and placebo recipients were sampled on day 63 after the first injection. Whoever gave the sample was an adult aged 18-55 years in Boston. Sequenced by immunoSEQ multiplex PCR; TCRdb stores in-frame clones only, minus some. The table records 400,000 to 450,000 clones, more than 80% of them present only once. V dropped 3 bases and J dropped 4; count of bases not matched to a gene: 8. This CDR3 region has 16 residues. Looked up from germline, CDR1 is SGHKS and CDR2 is YYEKEE (reference sequence).

The TCR originated in a person between 18 and 59 years old who received the Ad26.COV2.S COVID-19 vaccine or a placebo. The source was peripheral blood, collected in a trial of Ad26.COV2.S vaccine versus placebo. V is TRBV5-5 and J is TRBJ1-4, with TRBD1 matching over 8 bases. The CDR3 here is CASSWARTGLNEKLFF. The DNA of the CDR3 is TGTGCCAGCAGCTGGGCCCGGACAGGGCTTAATGAAAAACTGTTTTTT. Drawing the rest from reference TRBV5-5 and TRBJ1-4, the complete variable domain is DAGVTQSPTHLIKTRGQQVTLRCSPISGHKSVSWYQQVLGQGPQFIFQYYEKEERGRGNFPDRFSARQFPNYSSELNVNALLLGDSALYLCASSWARTGLNEKLFFGSGTQLSVL.